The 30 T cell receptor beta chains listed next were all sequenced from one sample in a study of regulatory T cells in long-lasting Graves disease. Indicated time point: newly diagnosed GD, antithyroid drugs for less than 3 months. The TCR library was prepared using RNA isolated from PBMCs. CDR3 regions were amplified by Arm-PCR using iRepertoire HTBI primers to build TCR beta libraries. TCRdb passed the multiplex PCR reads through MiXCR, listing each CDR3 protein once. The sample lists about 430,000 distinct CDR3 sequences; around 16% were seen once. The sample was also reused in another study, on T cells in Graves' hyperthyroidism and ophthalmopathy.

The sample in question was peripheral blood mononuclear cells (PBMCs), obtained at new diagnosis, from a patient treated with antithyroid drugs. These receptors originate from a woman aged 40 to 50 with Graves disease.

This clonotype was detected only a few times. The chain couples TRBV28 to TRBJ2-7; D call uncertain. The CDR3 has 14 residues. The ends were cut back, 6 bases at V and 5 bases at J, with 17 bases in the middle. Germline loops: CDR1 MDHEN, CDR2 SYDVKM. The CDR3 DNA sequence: TGTGCCAGCAGCCCTGACGTGGCCCTCCACGAGCAGTACTTC. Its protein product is CASSPDVALHEQYF. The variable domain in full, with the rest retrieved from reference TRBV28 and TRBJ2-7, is DVKVTQSSRYLVKRTGEKVFLECVQDMDHENMFWYRQDPGLGLRLIYFSYDVKMKEKGDIPEGYSVSREKKERFSLILESASTNQTSMYLCASSPDVALHEQYFGPGTRLTVT.

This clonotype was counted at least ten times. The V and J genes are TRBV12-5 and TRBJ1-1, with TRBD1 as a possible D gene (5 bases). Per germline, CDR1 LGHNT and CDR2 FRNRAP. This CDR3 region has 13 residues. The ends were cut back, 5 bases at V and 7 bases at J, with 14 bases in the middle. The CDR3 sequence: CASGPRDGHEAFF. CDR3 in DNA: TGTGCTAGTGGTCCCCGGGACGGCCATGAAGCTTTCTTT.

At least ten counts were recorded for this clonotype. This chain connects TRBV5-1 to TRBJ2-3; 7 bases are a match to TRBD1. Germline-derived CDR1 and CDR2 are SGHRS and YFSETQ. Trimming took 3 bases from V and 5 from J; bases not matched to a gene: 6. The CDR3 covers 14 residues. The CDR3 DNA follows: TGCGCCAGCAGCTACGGACCAGGGGGAGATACGCAGTATTTT. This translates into CASSYGPGGDTQYF.

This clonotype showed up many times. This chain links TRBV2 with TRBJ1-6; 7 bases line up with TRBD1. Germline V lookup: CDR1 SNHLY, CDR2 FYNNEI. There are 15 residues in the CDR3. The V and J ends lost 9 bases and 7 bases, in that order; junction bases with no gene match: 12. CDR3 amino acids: CASLLIEGQNSPLHF. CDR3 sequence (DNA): TGTGCCAGTCTCCTGATAGAGGGACAGAATTCACCCCTCCACTTT.

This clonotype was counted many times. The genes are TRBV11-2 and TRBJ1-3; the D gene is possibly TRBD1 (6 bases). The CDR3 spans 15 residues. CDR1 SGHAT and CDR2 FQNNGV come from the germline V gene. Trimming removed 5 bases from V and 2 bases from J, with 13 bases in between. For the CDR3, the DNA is TGTGCCAGCAGCCCTCGCCAGGGGCCTGGAAACACCATATATTTT. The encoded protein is CASSPRQGPGNTIYF.

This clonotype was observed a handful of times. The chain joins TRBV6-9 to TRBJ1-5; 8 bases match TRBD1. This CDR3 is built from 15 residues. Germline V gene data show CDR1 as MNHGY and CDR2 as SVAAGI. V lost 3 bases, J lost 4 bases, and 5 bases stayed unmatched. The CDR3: CASSYVGTGNQPQHF. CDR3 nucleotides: TGTGCCAGCAGTTACGTCGGGACAGGTAATCAGCCCCAGCATTTT.

The CDR3 DNA is TGCAGTGCTAGCCCGCCGGGACAGACTATCTACGAGCAGTACTTC. Residues: CSASPPGQTIYEQYF. This sequence joins TRBV20-1 and TRBJ2-7; 7 bases agree with TRBD1. The CDR3 length is 15 residues. Germline CDR1 is DFQATT and CDR2 is SNEGSKA (reference sequence). After removal of 3 bases from V and 3 bases from J, the junction contained 11 bases not matched to a gene.

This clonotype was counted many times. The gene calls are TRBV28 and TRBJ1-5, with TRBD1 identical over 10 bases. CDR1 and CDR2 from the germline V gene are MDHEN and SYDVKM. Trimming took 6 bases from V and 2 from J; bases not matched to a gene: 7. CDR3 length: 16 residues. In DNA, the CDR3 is TGTGCCAGCAGAAGACAGGGGGCCCTTCGCAATCAGCCCCAGCATTTT. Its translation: CASRRQGALRNQPQHF.

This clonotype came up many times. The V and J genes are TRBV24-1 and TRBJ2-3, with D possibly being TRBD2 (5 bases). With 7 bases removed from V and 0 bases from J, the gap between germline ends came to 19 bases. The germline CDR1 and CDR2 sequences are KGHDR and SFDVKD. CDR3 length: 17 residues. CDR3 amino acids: CATRDSAAGPSTDTQYF. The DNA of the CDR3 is TGTGCCACCAGGGACTCGGCGGCTGGACCTAGCACAGATACGCAGTATTTT.

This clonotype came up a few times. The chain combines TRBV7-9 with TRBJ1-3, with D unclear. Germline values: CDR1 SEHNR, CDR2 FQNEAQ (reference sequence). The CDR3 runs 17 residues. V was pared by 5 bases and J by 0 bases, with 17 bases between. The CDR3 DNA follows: TGTGCCAGCAGCCCAAAGGCGGCGGTATTCTCTGGAAACACCATATATTTT. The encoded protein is CASSPKAAVFSGNTIYF. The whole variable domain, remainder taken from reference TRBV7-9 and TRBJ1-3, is DTGVSQNPRHKITKRGQNVTFRCDPISEHNRLYWYRQTLGQGPEFLTYFQNEAQLEKSRLLSDRFSAERPKGSFSTLEIQRTEQGDSAMYLCASSPKAAVFSGNTIYFGEGSWLTVV.

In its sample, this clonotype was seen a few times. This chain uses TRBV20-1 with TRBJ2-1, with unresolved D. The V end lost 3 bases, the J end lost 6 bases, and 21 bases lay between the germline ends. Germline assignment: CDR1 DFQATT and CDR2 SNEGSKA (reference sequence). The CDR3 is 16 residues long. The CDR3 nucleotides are TGCAGTGCTAGGTCTCCCGACGCCTTAGGCTGCAATGAGCAGTTCTTC. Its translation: CSARSPDALGCNEQFF.

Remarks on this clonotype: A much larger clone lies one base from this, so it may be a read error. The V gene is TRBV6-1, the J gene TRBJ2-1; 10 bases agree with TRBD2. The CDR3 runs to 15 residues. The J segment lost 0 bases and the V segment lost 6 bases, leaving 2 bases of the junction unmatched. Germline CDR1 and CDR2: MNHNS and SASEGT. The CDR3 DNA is TGTGCCAGCAGCTGGACTAGCGGCTCCTACAATGAGCAGTTCTTC. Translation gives CASSWTSGSYNEQFF.

The CDR3: CASSYSPGRGNEQFF. For the CDR3, the DNA is TGTGCCAGCAGTTACTCTCCAGGGAGGGGCAATGAGCAGTTCTTC. The chain combines TRBV6-2 or TRBV6-3 with TRBJ2-1; 7 bases map to TRBD2. The ends lost 0 bases at V and 6 bases at J; junction bases unmatched: 5. Germline-derived CDR1 and CDR2 are MNHEY and SVGEGT. The CDR3 extends over 15 amino acids.

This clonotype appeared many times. This CDR3 reads CASSPRWAGGSTDTQYF. As DNA, the CDR3 is TGTGCCAGCTCACCACGGTGGGCGGGAGGTAGCACAGATACGCAGTATTTT. This chain uses TRBV18 with TRBJ2-3, with 8 bases matching TRBD2. The CDR3 is 17 residues long. V shed 1 base, J shed 0 bases, and the junction held 6 bases outside the gene matches. Per germline, CDR1 KGHSH and CDR2 LQKENI.

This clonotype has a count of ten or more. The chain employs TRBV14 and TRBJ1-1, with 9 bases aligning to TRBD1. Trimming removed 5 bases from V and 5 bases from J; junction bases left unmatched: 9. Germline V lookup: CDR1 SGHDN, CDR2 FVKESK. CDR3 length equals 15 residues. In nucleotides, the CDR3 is TGTGCCAGCAGCGTACAAGGACAGGGGAGGACTGAAGCTTTCTTT. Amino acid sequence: CASSVQGQGRTEAFF.

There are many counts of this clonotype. The CDR3 region has the DNA TGTGCCAGCAGCTTATATTTGGCCTACGAGCAGTACTTC. This translates into CASSLYLAYEQYF. The V and J genes are TRBV7-8 and TRBJ2-7; no clear D. Germline V lookup: CDR1 SGHVS, CDR2 FQNEAQ. The CDR3 consists of 13 residues. The V gene lost 2 bases and the J gene lost 2 bases, with 7 bases spanning the gap.

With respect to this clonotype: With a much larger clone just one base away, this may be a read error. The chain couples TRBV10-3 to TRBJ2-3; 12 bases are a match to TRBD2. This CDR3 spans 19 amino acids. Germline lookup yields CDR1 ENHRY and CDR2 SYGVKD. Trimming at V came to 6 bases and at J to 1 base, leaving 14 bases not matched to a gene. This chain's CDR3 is CAISFLSTTSGRRTDTQYF. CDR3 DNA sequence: TGTGCCATCAGCTTTCTTTCAACCACTAGCGGGAGGCGCACAGATACGCAGTATTTT.

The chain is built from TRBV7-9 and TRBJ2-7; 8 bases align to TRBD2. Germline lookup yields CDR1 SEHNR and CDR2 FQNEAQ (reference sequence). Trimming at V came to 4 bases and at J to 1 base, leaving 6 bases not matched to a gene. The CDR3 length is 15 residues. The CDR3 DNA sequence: TGTGCCAGCAGCTCATCCGGGACTAGGTCCTACGAGCAGTACTTC. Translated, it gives CASSSSGTRSYEQYF. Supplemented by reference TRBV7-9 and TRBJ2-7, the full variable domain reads DTGVSQNPRHKITKRGQNVTFRCDPISEHNRLYWYRQTLGQGPEFLTYFQNEAQLEKSRLLSDRFSAERPKGSFSTLEIQRTEQGDSAMYLCASSSSGTRSYEQYFGPGTRLTVT.

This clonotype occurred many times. Written as DNA, the CDR3 is TGTGCCACCAGTGATCGATACAGGTACTATGGCTACACCTTC. Its translation: CATSDRYRYYGYTF. V usage is TRBV24-1 and J usage is TRBJ1-2, with a possible D match to TRBD1 (5 bases). V was trimmed by 3 bases and J by 3 bases, leaving 10 bases between them. There are 14 residues in the CDR3. Looked up from germline, CDR1 is KGHDR and CDR2 is SFDVKD.

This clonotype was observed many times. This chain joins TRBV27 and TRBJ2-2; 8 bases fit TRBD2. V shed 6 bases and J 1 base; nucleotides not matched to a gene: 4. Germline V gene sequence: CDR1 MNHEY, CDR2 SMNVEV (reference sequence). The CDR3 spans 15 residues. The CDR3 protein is CASSPAGENTGELFF. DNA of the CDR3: TGTGCCAGCAGCCCAGCGGGAGAGAACACCGGGGAGCTGTTTTTT.

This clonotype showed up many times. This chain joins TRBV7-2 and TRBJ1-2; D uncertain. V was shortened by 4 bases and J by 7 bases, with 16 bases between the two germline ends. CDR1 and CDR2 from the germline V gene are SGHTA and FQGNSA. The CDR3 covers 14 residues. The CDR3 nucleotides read TGTGCCAGCAGCTCGGGATCCTGGCCCAGTGGCTACACCTTC. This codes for CASSSGSWPSGYTF.

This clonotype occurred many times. CDR3 loop: CASGDPYEQYF. As DNA, the CDR3 is TGTGCCAGCGGGGACCCCTACGAGCAGTACTTC. The J gene is TRBJ2-7, the V gene TRBV28; D might be TRBD1 or TRBD2, each matching 5 bases. Trimming pared 8 bases from V and 2 bases from J, leaving 7 bases between. The length of the CDR3 is 11 residues. The germline CDR1 and CDR2 sequences are MDHEN and SYDVKM.

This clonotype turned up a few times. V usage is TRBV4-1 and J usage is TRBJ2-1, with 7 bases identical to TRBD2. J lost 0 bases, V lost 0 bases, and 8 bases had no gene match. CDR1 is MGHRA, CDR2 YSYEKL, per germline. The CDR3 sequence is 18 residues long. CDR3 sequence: CASSQEPTSVSSYNEQFF. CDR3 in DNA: TGCGCCAGCAGCCAAGAACCCACTAGCGTCAGCTCCTACAATGAGCAGTTCTTC.

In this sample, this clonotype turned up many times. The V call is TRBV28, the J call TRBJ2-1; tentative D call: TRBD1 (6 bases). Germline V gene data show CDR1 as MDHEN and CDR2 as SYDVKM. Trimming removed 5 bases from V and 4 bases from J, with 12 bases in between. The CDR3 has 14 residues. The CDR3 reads CASSIPGTYNEQFF. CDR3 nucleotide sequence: TGTGCCAGCAGTATCCCGGGGACATACAATGAGCAGTTCTTC.

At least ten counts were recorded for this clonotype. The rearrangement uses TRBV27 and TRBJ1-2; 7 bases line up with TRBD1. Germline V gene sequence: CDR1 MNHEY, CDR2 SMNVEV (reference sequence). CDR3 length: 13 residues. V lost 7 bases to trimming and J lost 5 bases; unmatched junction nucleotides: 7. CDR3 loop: CASTSRDSYGYTF. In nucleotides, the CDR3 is TGTGCCAGCACCTCAAGGGACAGTTATGGCTACACCTTC.

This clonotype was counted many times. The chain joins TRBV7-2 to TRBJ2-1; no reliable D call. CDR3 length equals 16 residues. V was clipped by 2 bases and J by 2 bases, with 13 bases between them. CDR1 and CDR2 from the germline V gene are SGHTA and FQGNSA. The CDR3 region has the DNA TGTGCCAGCAGCTTAAACCAAGGCCTCACCTACAATGAGCAGTTCTTC. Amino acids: CASSLNQGLTYNEQFF.

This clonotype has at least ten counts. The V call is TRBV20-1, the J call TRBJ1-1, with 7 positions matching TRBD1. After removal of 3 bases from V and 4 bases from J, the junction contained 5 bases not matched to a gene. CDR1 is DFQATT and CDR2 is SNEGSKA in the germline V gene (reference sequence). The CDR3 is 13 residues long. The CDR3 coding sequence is TGCAGTGCTAGCCAGACAGGGTCCACTGAAGCTTTCTTT. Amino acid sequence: CSASQTGSTEAFF.

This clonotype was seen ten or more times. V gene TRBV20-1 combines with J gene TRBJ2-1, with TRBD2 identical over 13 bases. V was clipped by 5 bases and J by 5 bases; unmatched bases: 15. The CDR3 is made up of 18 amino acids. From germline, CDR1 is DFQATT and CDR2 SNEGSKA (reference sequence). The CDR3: CSAQPTSGRAFVNNEQFF. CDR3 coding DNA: TGCAGTGCTCAACCAACTAGCGGGAGGGCCTTTGTTAACAATGAGCAGTTCTTC.

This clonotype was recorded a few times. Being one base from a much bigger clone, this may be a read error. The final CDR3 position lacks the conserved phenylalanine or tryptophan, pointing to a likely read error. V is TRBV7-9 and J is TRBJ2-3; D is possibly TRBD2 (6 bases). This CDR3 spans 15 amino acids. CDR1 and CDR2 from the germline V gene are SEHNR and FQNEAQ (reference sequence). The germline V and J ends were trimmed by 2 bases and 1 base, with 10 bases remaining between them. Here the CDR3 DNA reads TGTGCCAGCAGCTTATTGCCTAGCGGCACAGATACGCAGTATTCT. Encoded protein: CASSLLPSGTDTQYS.

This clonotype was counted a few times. The chain's CDR3 is CASSPQGPGTEAFF. The CDR3, as DNA: TGTGCCAGCAGCCCACAGGGCCCTGGGACTGAAGCTTTCTTT. V usage is TRBV6-1 and J usage is TRBJ1-1, with D perhaps matching TRBD1 (6 bases). The CDR3 has 14 amino acids. The germline V and J ends were trimmed by 6 bases and 5 bases, with 16 bases remaining between them. Germline-derived CDR1 and CDR2 are MNHNS and SASEGT.